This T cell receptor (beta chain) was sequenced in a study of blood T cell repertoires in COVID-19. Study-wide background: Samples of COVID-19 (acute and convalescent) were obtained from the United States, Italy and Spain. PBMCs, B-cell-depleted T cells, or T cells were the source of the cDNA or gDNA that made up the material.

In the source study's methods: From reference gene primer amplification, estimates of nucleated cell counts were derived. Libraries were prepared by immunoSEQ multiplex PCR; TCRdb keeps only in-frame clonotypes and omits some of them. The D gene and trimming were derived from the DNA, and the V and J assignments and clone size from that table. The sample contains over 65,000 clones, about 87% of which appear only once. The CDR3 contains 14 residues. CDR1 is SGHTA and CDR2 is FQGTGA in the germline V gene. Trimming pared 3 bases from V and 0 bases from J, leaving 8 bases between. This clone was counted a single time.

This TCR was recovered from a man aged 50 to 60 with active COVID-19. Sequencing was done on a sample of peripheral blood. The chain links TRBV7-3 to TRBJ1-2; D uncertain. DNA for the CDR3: TGTGCCAGCAGCTTTTCTGGAGCTAACTATGGCTACACCTTC. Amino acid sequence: CASSFSGANYGYTF.